This T cell receptor beta chain stems from a study of T cells in localized non-small cell lung cancer. Study observations and caveats: A median about 56 of the top 100 tumor clones appeared in adjacent lung. Uninvolved adjacent lung showed higher T cell clonality than tumor.

Profiling relied on immunoSEQ multiplex PCR, and the TCRdb table lists in-frame clones only, not all of them. Among 45,000 to 60,000 clones listed, around three quarters were seen once. This clone showed up just a few times. No antigen is known for it. Germline-derived CDR1 and CDR2 are SQVTM and ANQGSEA. CDR3 length: 12 amino acids. V dropped 5 bases and J dropped 1 base, with 8 bases sitting between them. The chain carries TRBV29-1 and TRBJ1-1; D is unresolved. Sequences were derived from PBMCs, sampled before any cancer treatment. This sequence originates from a woman aged 35 to 70 with stage II lung adenocarcinoma. The CDR3 DNA follows: TGCAGCGTTCGATGGGAGAACACTGAAGCTTTCTTT. Protein: CSVRWENTEAFF. The full variable domain, in which reference TRBV29-1 and TRBJ1-1 provide the parts outside the CDR3, is SAVISQKPSRDICQRGTSLTIQCQVDSQVTMMFWYRQQPGQSLTLIATANQGSEATYESGFVIDKFPISRPNLTFSTLTVSNMSPEDSSIYLCSVRWENTEAFFGQGTRLTVV.